The following is a TCR beta chain sequence with its context. The target antigen is unknown. The CDR3 sequence is 14 residues long. Germline-derived CDR1 and CDR2 are SGDLS and YYNGEE. The V segment lost 0 bases and the J segment 9 bases; nucleotides outside the gene matches: 3. The data were taken from a study of cytomegalovirus exposure and HLA in healthy donors. Study results and limitations: TRBV6-2, TRBV6-3 and some other V segments were excluded as indistinguishable.

Researchers ran the PCR with 60 Vbeta and 13 Jbeta primers. Under the authors' procedure: Later reanalysis found approximately 80 million unique TCR beta chains, around 9.9 million of them shared. The method was immunoSEQ multiplex PCR; TCRdb's version includes in-frame clones alone and lacks a portion of them. The V and J calls and clone size are taken from that table; D and trimming were inferred from the DNA. This sample lists tens of thousands of clones; its ten largest clones have 3.5% to 4%. The sequence was collected from a female donor in good health and CMV-seropositive. The V call is TRBV9, the J call TRBJ2-6; 7 nucleotides line up with TRBD1. Sequenced sample: PBMCs. CDR3 protein: CASSVEGAVNVLTF. CDR3 in DNA: TGTGCCAGCAGCGTAGAGGGGGCAGTCAACGTCCTGACTTTC.